Following are 17 T cell receptor beta chains from one sample sequenced in a study of cytotoxic CD8 clonotypes in ibrutinib-treated CLL listed by TCRdb under 2021. Library preparation was by the immunoSEQ multiplex PCR assay. The table comes from immuneACCESS by way of TCRdb, which keeps in-frame sequences with V and J called. Part of the clones is missing from these tables; in studies checked, under half for an unresolved V gene and the rest for unknown reasons. Recorded for this sample are 200,000 or so clones; nearly 80% of them occurred a single time. Approximately 10% of the sample goes to the ten largest clones. The time point label corresponds to: approximately eleven months on ibrutinib. Sequenced material: PBMCs, taken after 12 months of ibrutinib treatment. The receptors stem from a human donor with chronic lymphocytic leukemia.

In this sample, this clone turned up once. The V gene is TRBV7-9, the J gene TRBJ2-7, with 8 bases fitting TRBD2. The CDR3 has 16 residues. V lost 2 bases and J lost 4; bases outside the gene matches: 10. Germline V lookup: CDR1 SEHNR, CDR2 FQNEAQ (reference sequence). The CDR3 DNA sequence: TGTGCCAGCAGCTTAATTGCGGGACTAGGCAGTTACGAGCAGTACTTC. Protein product: CASSLIAGLGSYEQYF.

The rearrangement joins TRBV5-1 to TRBJ1-3, with D possibly being TRBD1 (5 bases). Per the germline V gene, CDR1 is SGHRS and CDR2 is YFSETQ. The V gene lost 2 bases and the J gene lost 2 bases, with 8 bases spanning the gap. This CDR3 contains 14 residues. In DNA form, the CDR3 reads TGCGCCAGCAGCTTAGGGGAGGCTGGAAACACCATATATTTT. This codes for CASSLGEAGNTIYF. Drawing the rest from reference TRBV5-1 and TRBJ1-3, the complete variable domain is KAGVTQTPRYLIKTRGQQVTLSCSPISGHRSVSWYQQTPGQGLQFLFEYFSETQRNKGNFPGRFSGRQFSNSRSEMNVSTLELGDSALYLCASSLGEAGNTIYFGEGSWLTVV.

The chain combines TRBV5-4 with TRBJ1-3; no definite D call. Germline lookup yields CDR1 SGHNT and CDR2 YYREEE (reference sequence). Trimming removed 0 bases at V and 4 bases at J, with 14 bases between. This CDR3 comprises 16 residues. CDR3: CASSLGLQASGNTIYF. CDR3 sequence (DNA): TGTGCCAGCAGCTTGGGGCTCCAGGCGTCAGGAAACACCATATATTTT. Combining the CDR3 with reference TRBV5-4 and TRBJ1-3 gives the whole variable domain ETGVTQSPTHLIKTRGQQVTLRCSSQSGHNTVSWYQQALGQGPQFIFQYYREEENGRGNFPPRFSGLQFPNYSSELNVNALELDDSALYLCASSLGLQASGNTIYFGEGSWLTVV.

The chain carries TRBV7-9 and TRBJ1-2, with D possibly TRBD1 on 5 matching bases. This CDR3 has 14 residues. The V end lost 5 bases, the J end lost 4 bases, and 14 bases lay between the germline ends. CDR1 is SEHNR and CDR2 is FQNEAQ in the germline V gene (reference sequence). This CDR3 reads CASSPPTDSYGYTF. The CDR3 DNA sequence: TGTGCCAGCAGCCCACCGACAGATTCCTATGGCTACACCTTC.

The chain links TRBV7-8 to TRBJ2-1; possibly TRBD2 for D (6 bases). CDR3 length equals 18 residues. Deletions cut 3 bases from V and 3 bases from J, with 21 bases between. CDR1 and CDR2 from the germline V gene are SGHVS and FQNEAQ. In nucleotides, the CDR3 is TGTGCCAGCAGCTTCGAGGCCTCCAATAGCGGATTCTACAATGAGCAGTTCTTC. Translating gives CASSFEASNSGFYNEQFF. Combining the CDR3 with reference TRBV7-8 and TRBJ2-1 gives the whole variable domain GAGVSQSPRYKVAKRGQDVALRCDPISGHVSLFWYQQALGQGPEFLTYFQNEAQLDKSGLPSDRFFAERPEGSVSTLKIQRTQQEDSAVYLCASSFEASNSGFYNEQFFGPGTRLTVL.

The chain couples TRBV7-9 to TRBJ2-5; 8 bases are a match to TRBD1. Germline lookup yields CDR1 SEHNR and CDR2 FQNEAQ (reference sequence). CDR3 size: 17 residues. Trimming cost V 5 bases and J 2 bases; bases outside gene matches: 13. CDR3 DNA sequence: TGTGCCAGCAGCACCCAGGGGACAGGATCTTTTCAAGAGACCCAGTACTTC. Its protein is CASSTQGTGSFQETQYF. Drawing the rest from reference TRBV7-9 and TRBJ2-5, the complete variable domain is DTGVSQNPRHKITKRGQNVTFRCDPISEHNRLYWYRQTLGQGPEFLTYFQNEAQLEKSRLLSDRFSAERPKGSFSTLEIQRTEQGDSAMYLCASSTQGTGSFQETQYFGPGTRLLVL.

This clone was detected only a few times. This chain uses TRBV9 with TRBJ1-2; no reliable D call. Trimming removed 7 bases at V and 5 bases at J, with 6 bases between. The CDR3 runs to 10 residues. The germline gives CDR1 SGDLS, CDR2 YYNGEE. The DNA of the CDR3 is TGTGCCAGCGGGGAGTATGGCTACACCTTC. Encoded protein: CASGEYGYTF.

The chain carries TRBV19 and TRBJ2-2; tentatively, D is TRBD2 (6 bases). This CDR3 spans 15 amino acids. Germline-derived CDR1 and CDR2 are LNHDA and SQIVND (reference sequence). V was pared by 6 bases and J by 2 bases, with 13 bases between. CDR3 amino acids: CASSHWRGNTGELFF. CDR3 coding DNA: TGTGCCAGTAGCCACTGGCGGGGTAACACCGGGGAGCTGTTTTTT. Drawing the rest from reference TRBV19 and TRBJ2-2, the complete variable domain is DGGITQSPKYLFRKEGQNVTLSCEQNLNHDAMYWYRQDPGQGLRLIYYSQIVNDFQKGDIAEGYSVSREKKESFPLTVTSAQKNPTAFYLCASSHWRGNTGELFFGEGSRLTVL.

This clone appeared once. V usage is TRBV6-1 and J usage is TRBJ1-1; D is uncertain. Trimming removed 3 bases from V and 0 bases from J, with 11 bases in between. Germline-derived CDR1 and CDR2 are MNHNS and SASEGT. CDR3 length: 15 residues. The CDR3 DNA sequence: TGTGCCAGCAGTGAGGGCAGATCCATGAACACTGAAGCTTTCTTT. This encodes CASSEGRSMNTEAFF.

The chain combines TRBV6-1 with TRBJ1-3; unclear D gene. Germline CDR1 and CDR2: MNHNS and SASEGT. V was trimmed by 6 bases and J by 1 base, leaving 4 bases between them. The CDR3 has 12 residues. CDR3 sequence: CASRGSGNTIYF. The CDR3 DNA sequence: TGTGCCAGCAGGGGATCTGGAAACACCATATATTTT.

V is TRBV7-9 and J is TRBJ2-7; 7 bases agree with TRBD1. The CDR3 runs 14 residues. Germline V gene sequence: CDR1 SEHNR, CDR2 FQNEAQ (reference sequence). After removal of 5 bases from V and 4 bases from J, the junction contained 8 bases not matched to a gene. The CDR3 reads CASSPRQGRYEQYF. The CDR3, as DNA: TGTGCCAGCAGCCCCAGACAGGGAAGGTACGAGCAGTACTTC.

The gene calls are TRBV9 and TRBJ2-1, with 9 bases fitting TRBD2. Germline V gene data show CDR1 as SGDLS and CDR2 as YYNGEE. The CDR3 sequence is 16 residues long. J lost 6 bases, V lost 1 base, and 8 bases had no gene match. CDR3 amino acids: CASSVHPVGLANEQFF. CDR3 bases: TGTGCCAGCAGCGTACACCCCGTGGGACTAGCCAATGAGCAGTTCTTC.

There are a few counts of this clone. The CDR3 loop is CASSQERRQGGNQPQHF. The CDR3 coding sequence is TGCGCCAGCAGCCAAGAACGTAGGCAGGGCGGTAATCAGCCCCAGCATTTT. The chain combines TRBV4-1 with TRBJ1-5; possibly TRBD1 for D (5 bases). The CDR3 spans 17 residues. The germline V gene has CDR1 MGHRA and CDR2 YSYEKL. V gave up 0 bases and J gave up 4 bases, with 16 bases separating them.

V is TRBV19 and J is TRBJ1-5; possibly TRBD1 for D (6 bases). Germline CDR1 reads LNHDA; CDR2 reads SQIVND (reference sequence). Trimming took off 7 bases at V and 3 bases at J, with 16 bases between the two ends. CDR3 size: 15 residues. The CDR3 coding sequence is TGTGCCAGTACCTTTGGGGGGGGCCTCAATCAGCCCCAGCATTTT. This encodes CASTFGGGLNQPQHF.

The rearrangement uses TRBV29-1 and TRBJ2-1, with D possibly being TRBD2 (5 bases). Germline CDR1 reads SQVTM; CDR2 reads ANQGSEA. The CDR3 extends over 13 amino acids. The germline V and J ends were trimmed by 4 bases and 3 bases, with 10 bases remaining between them. The CDR3 protein is CSVGLPNYNEQFF. The CDR3 DNA follows: TGCAGCGTTGGACTACCCAACTACAATGAGCAGTTCTTC.

The chain links TRBV7-9 to TRBJ2-7, with D unclear. Deletions cut 6 bases from V and 0 bases from J, with 12 bases between. This CDR3 is built from 14 residues. The V gene's germline CDR1 is SEHNR and CDR2 FQNEAQ (reference sequence). The CDR3 sequence is CASRSWAASYEQYF. The CDR3 bases are TGTGCCAGCAGGAGCTGGGCCGCCTCCTACGAGCAGTACTTC.

V and J are TRBV2 and TRBJ1-2; 7 nucleotides agree with TRBD1. Germline V gene data show CDR1 as SNHLY and CDR2 as FYNNEI. This CDR3 contains 18 residues. The J segment lost 1 base and the V segment lost 4 bases, leaving 15 bases of the junction unmatched. This CDR3 is CASSASFGAGGDNYGYTF. The CDR3 DNA sequence: TGTGCCAGCAGTGCCTCATTTGGAGCAGGGGGTGATAACTATGGCTACACCTTC.